The T cell receptor beta chain under discussion was sequenced for a study of a mutant IDH1 vaccine in newly diagnosed glioma (dated by TCRdb to 2020 to 2022). The study in broad terms: Across visits V03 through V10, patients got a total of eight vaccinations, given in weeks 1, 3, 5, 7, 11, 15, 19 and 23. In the chemotherapy-containing groups, vaccination started alongside temozolomide cycles, whereas in patients who had radiotherapy alone it started 4-6 weeks after radiotherapy. Of the approximately 30 treated patients, approximately 62% were male and 37.5% were female, and a mean age of approximately 40 years was recorded. Before enrollment, most patients had been given radiochemotherapy with temozolomide as standard therapy, while the rest had received either radiotherapy alone or temozolomide alone. Peripheral blood samples were drawn at six visits, namely V03 (baseline), V05, V07, V10, V12 and V13. For exploratory analyses, longitudinal TCRB deep sequencing was carried out in 25 treated patients wherever samples were available. Paper-wide results and their limitations: Immune responses induced by the vaccine were seen in over 90% of patients across multiple MHC alleles. It was noted by the authors that analyses of patient blood samples could not be reproduced owing to sample limitations. Availability determined which PBMC samples were chosen for TCRB deep sequencing. Pseudoprogression appeared unrelated to alterations in the top peripheral T cell clonotypes detected by TCRB sequencing.

Concerning this clone: This clone's antigen is unknown. No qualities accompany the bases; no much larger clone lies one base away.

Per the publication, the time point label means: week 5, during vaccination. Each vaccine dose was 300 ug of a 20-mer mutant IDH1 peptide in Montanide, given subcutaneously with topical imiquimod. Newly diagnosed WHO grade 3 or 4 IDH1-mutant astrocytomas showing loss of nuclear ATRX were present in the donors. The samples were drawn from NOA16, a multicentre, single-arm, open-label phase I trial in Germany that tested a mutant IDH1 peptide vaccine in humans for the first time. Genomic DNA for TCRB sequencing was extracted from EDTA blood using the DNeasy Blood and Tissue Kit. Sequences SEHNR (CDR1) and FQNEAQ (CDR2) are obtained from the germline V gene (reference sequence). The CDR3 contains 14 residues, cysteine and phenylalanine counted. The only DNA kept is the CDR3, 42 bases in frame from the first base. V and J lose 1 base and 6 bases, and a span of 13 bases separates them. Library method: the immunoSEQ multiplex PCR assay. Following the manufacturer's protocol, the hsTCRB Kit was used to amplify rearranged TCR beta chain sequences. Sequencing of TCRB libraries was carried out on an Illumina MiSeq. From the authors' description of their analysis: Demultiplexing, trimming and gene mapping were performed with the kit vendor's proprietary platform. TCRdb limited this immuneACCESS table to in-frame rearrangements with V and J called. A share of clones is missing; checked studies link under half to unresolved V genes, and the rest is unexplained. The DNA gave D and trimming, while V, J and clone size come from that table. This sample has tens of thousands of clones in its table, and about four fifths of those were observed once. Clones ranked in the top ten supply roughly 12% of the sample.

This specimen was PBMCs, taken from a glioma patient whose treatment included an IDH1 peptide vaccine. The sequence was obtained from a man aged 45 to 65 with glioma. The rearranged chain carries TRBV7-9 and TRBJ2-7; the D call could be TRBD1 or TRBD2, with each sharing 5 bases. The CDR3 is CASSLVAGSSEQYF. The DNA is as follows: TGTGCCAGCAGCTTAGTGGCAGGGAGCAGCGAGCAGTACTTC.